This TCR beta chain was documented in a study of blood T cell repertoires in COVID-19. Whole-study context: Material from acute and convalescent COVID-19 was sourced from the United States, Italy and Spain.

TCRdb's copy holds only in-frame clones and misses some; the assay was immunoSEQ multiplex PCR. This repertoire shows tens of thousands of clones, around four fifths found once; its top ten account for less than 45%. Trimming shortened V by 9 bases and J by 9 bases, and 18 bases separated the two germline ends. Germline V gives CDR1 MGHRA, CDR2 YSYEKL. The CDR3 extends over 13 amino acids. The specimen sequenced was peripheral blood. The V call is TRBV4-1, the J call TRBJ2-1, with D possibly being TRBD1 (5 bases). This sequence was found in a woman aged 80 or over with active or convalescent COVID-19. CDR3 region: CASSRTGDSEQFF. The CDR3 DNA reads as TGCGCCAGTTCCAGGACCGGAGACAGTGAGCAGTTCTTC.